Listed here are 28 T cell receptor beta chains from one sample, sequenced in a study of cytomegalovirus exposure and HLA in healthy donors. Using immunoSEQ multiplex PCR, the repertoire was profiled, and TCRdb retains in-frame clones only, with some absent. The repertoire has fewer than 90,000 clones, almost 97% of them found once; the top ten carry less than 2%. Sequencing was performed on PBMCs. All receptors come from a man between 18 and 35 years old in good health and CMV-seropositive.

This rearrangement joins TRBV27 to TRBJ1-1, with unresolved D. CDR1 and CDR2 (germline): MNHEY, SMNVEV (reference sequence). The CDR3 runs to 14 residues. With 6 bases removed from V and 0 bases from J, the gap between germline ends came to 11 bases. The CDR3 DNA sequence: TGTGCCAGCAGGTCCAAGCTGGTGAACACTGAAGCTTTCTTT. The encoded protein is CASRSKLVNTEAFF.

The chain is built from TRBV27 and TRBJ1-1; possibly TRBD1 for D (5 bases). The ends were cut back, 4 bases at V and 8 bases at J, with 8 bases in the middle. This CDR3 is 11 amino acids long. CDR1 and CDR2 from the germline V gene are MNHEY and SMNVEV (reference sequence). The CDR3 is CASSYKGEAFF. Written as DNA, the CDR3 is TGTGCCAGCAGTTATAAGGGGGAAGCTTTCTTT.

The J gene is TRBJ2-2, the V gene TRBV9; possible D gene TRBD1, 5 bases. V was cut by 3 bases and J by 6 bases, with 12 bases left in between. The CDR3 loop spans 14 amino acids. The germline CDR1 and CDR2 sequences are SGDLS and YYNGEE. The DNA for the CDR3 is TGTGCCAGCAGCGACTTCAGGGCTCCCGGGGAGCTGTTTTTT. Translation: CASSDFRAPGELFF.

The table lists this clone with a few counts. The gene calls are TRBV7-8 and TRBJ1-5, with a tentative D call TRBD1 (6 bases). This CDR3 contains 18 residues. Germline V gives CDR1 SGHVS, CDR2 FQNEAQ. Trimming pared 5 bases from V and 2 bases from J, leaving 22 bases between. CDR3: CASSLGGGGAQGNQPQHF. DNA of the CDR3: TGTGCCAGCAGCCTAGGGGGTGGCGGGGCCCAAGGCAATCAGCCCCAGCATTTT.

J is TRBJ2-5 and V is TRBV11-2, with TRBD2 matching 9 bases. Germline V CDR1 and CDR2: SGHAT, FQNNGV. The CDR3 length is 18 residues. V shed 7 bases and J 1 base; nucleotides not matched to a gene: 16. The DNA of the CDR3 is TGTGCCAGCACCCTCTACCCGTCGGCTAGCGGGATCCAAGAGACCCAGTACTTC. As protein: CASTLYPSASGIQETQYF.

This clone was recorded only once. This chain links TRBV6-5 with TRBJ1-1, with D perhaps TRBD1 (5 bases). The CDR3 has 13 amino acids. CDR1 and CDR2 from the germline V gene are MNHEY and SVGAGI. V lost 6 bases and J 7 bases, leaving 15 bases between the germline ends. In DNA form, the CDR3 reads TGTGCCAGCAGCTCCTTAAGGGGAGGTGAAGCTTTCTTT. Protein sequence: CASSSLRGGEAFF.

This chain connects TRBV6-1 to TRBJ2-7; D may be TRBD2 (5 bases). Germline V CDR1 and CDR2: MNHNS, SASEGT. CDR3 length equals 14 residues. Trimming stripped 8 bases from V and 0 bases from J, with 14 bases between. The CDR3 is CASGRAEISYEQYF. The CDR3 DNA reads TGTGCCAGCGGGCGAGCGGAAATCTCCTACGAGCAGTACTTC.

This clone was observed a single time. The chain recombines TRBV5-1 with TRBJ2-7; 8 positions agree with TRBD2. The V gene's germline CDR1 is SGHRS and CDR2 YFSETQ. V shed 0 bases, J shed 3 bases, and the junction held 2 bases outside the gene matches. The length of the CDR3 is 14 residues. The CDR3, as DNA: TGCGCCAGCAGCTTGGACGGGGGGGGCTACGAGCAGTACTTC. Translated, it gives CASSLDGGGYEQYF.

The J gene is TRBJ2-7, the V gene TRBV7-6; the match to TRBD2 covers 12 bases. Germline V gene sequence: CDR1 SGHVS, CDR2 FNYEAQ. The CDR3 consists of 15 residues. V trimming: 5 bases; J trimming: 2 bases; junction bases outside the gene matches: 4. CDR3 in amino acids: CASSPSGRAAYEQYF. Written as DNA, the CDR3 is TGTGCCAGCAGCCCTAGCGGGAGGGCAGCCTACGAGCAGTACTTC. Looking up the rest from reference TRBV7-6 and TRBJ2-7 gives the full variable domain: GAGVSQSPRYKVTKRGQDVALRCDPISGHVSLYWYRQALGQGPEFLTYFNYEAQQDKSGLPNDRFSAERPEGSISTLTIQRTEQRDSAMYRCASSPSGRAAYEQYFGPGTRLTVT.

This chain uses TRBV2 with TRBJ1-4; 9 nucleotides agree with TRBD1. Trimming at V came to 7 bases and at J to 7 bases, leaving 7 bases not matched to a gene. The CDR3 runs to 14 residues. Germline values: CDR1 SNHLY, CDR2 FYNNEI. The CDR3 loop reads CASILQGAPEKLFF. The CDR3 DNA follows: TGTGCCAGCATTTTACAGGGGGCGCCTGAAAAACTGTTTTTT.

The chain joins TRBV5-6 to TRBJ2-1; possible D gene TRBD1, 5 bases. The V end was cut by 1 base, the J end by 2 bases, with 10 bases between. The CDR3 covers 15 residues. Germline CDR1 reads SGHDT; CDR2 reads YYEEEE. The CDR3 spells CASSLWSGPYNEQFF. The DNA of the CDR3 is TGTGCCAGCAGCTTGTGGTCAGGGCCCTACAATGAGCAGTTCTTC.

CDR3 in amino acids: CAWSVLDGYTF. DNA of the CDR3: TGTGCCTGGAGTGTACTCGATGGCTACACCTTC. J is TRBJ1-2 and V is TRBV30, with D uncertain. V lost 0 bases, J lost 6 bases, and 5 bases lay in between. The V gene's germline CDR1 is GTSNPN and CDR2 SVGIG (reference sequence). The CDR3 has 11 residues.

In this sample, this clone turned up once. V usage is TRBV19 and J usage is TRBJ1-1; D is possibly TRBD1 (5 bases). Germline loops: CDR1 LNHDA, CDR2 SQIVND (reference sequence). Trimming took 2 bases from V and 8 from J, leaving 12 bases between them. This CDR3 has 13 amino acids. The CDR3 spells CASSINRAGEAFF. CDR3 nucleotides: TGTGCCAGTAGTATAAATCGCGCAGGGGAAGCTTTCTTT.

The chain combines TRBV9 with TRBJ1-1; weak D call: TRBD1 (5 bases). Germline lookup yields CDR1 SGDLS and CDR2 YYNGEE. The ends were cut back, 3 bases at V and 1 base at J, with 7 bases in the middle. This CDR3 comprises 13 residues. CDR3 bases: TGTGCCAGCAGCGAACAGGAGAACACTGAAGCTTTCTTT. Its protein product is CASSEQENTEAFF.

The chain joins TRBV7-9 to TRBJ2-7, with 7 bases matching TRBD2. Germline V gives CDR1 SEHNR, CDR2 FQNEAQ (reference sequence). With V trimmed by 7 bases and J by 3 bases, 9 bases remained unmatched. This CDR3 spans 14 amino acids. The CDR3 nucleotides are TGTGCCAGCACACAGGCAGGGACTATCTACGAGCAGTACTTC. Translated, it gives CASTQAGTIYEQYF. Full variable domain (outside the CDR3, taken from reference TRBV7-9 and TRBJ2-7): DTGVSQNPRHKITKRGQNVTFRCDPISEHNRLYWYRQTLGQGPEFLTYFQNEAQLEKSRLLSDRFSAERPKGSFSTLEIQRTEQGDSAMYLCASTQAGTIYEQYFGPGTRLTVT.

The chain recombines TRBV4-1 with TRBJ2-7, with TRBD1 identical over 11 bases. V was pared by 2 bases and J by 12 bases, with 6 bases of the junction left unmatched. CDR3 size: 13 residues. Looked up from germline, CDR1 is MGHRA and CDR2 is YSYEKL. The CDR3 sequence: CASSQPGQGVMYF. The CDR3 nucleotides are TGCGCCAGCAGCCAACCGGGACAGGGGGTGATGTACTTC.

The chain employs TRBV7-3 and TRBJ2-2; 8 bases fit TRBD1. The V and J ends lost 5 bases and 0 bases, in that order; junction bases with no gene match: 2. The CDR3 covers 15 residues. CDR1 and CDR2 (germline): SGHTA, FQGTGA. In nucleotides, the CDR3 is TGTGCCAGCAGCCCGGGACAGGCGAACACCGGGGAGCTGTTTTTT. Translated, it gives CASSPGQANTGELFF.

The V call is TRBV29-1, the J call TRBJ2-1; 10 nucleotides match TRBD2. There are 16 residues in the CDR3. After removal of 3 bases from V and 7 bases from J, the junction contained 12 bases not matched to a gene. Germline V lookup: CDR1 SQVTM, CDR2 ANQGSEA. CDR3 in amino acids: CSVELGSSGRKNEQFF. The CDR3, as DNA: TGCAGCGTTGAGTTGGGATCTAGCGGGAGAAAAAATGAGCAGTTCTTC.

The table lists this clone with a few counts. The V call is TRBV5-4, the J call TRBJ2-7, with D possibly being TRBD1 (5 bases). There are 12 residues in the CDR3. Trimming shortened V by 4 bases and J by 3 bases, and 8 bases separated the two germline ends. The germline V gene has CDR1 SGHNT and CDR2 YYREEE (reference sequence). The CDR3 bases are TGTGCCAGCAGCGTCGACAGCTACGAGCAGTACTTC. This gives the protein CASSVDSYEQYF.

The gene calls are TRBV19 and TRBJ2-1; 10 bases match TRBD2. CDR1 and CDR2 from the germline V gene are LNHDA and SQIVND (reference sequence). The trim removed 5 bases at V and 5 bases at J, leaving 6 bases unmatched. This CDR3 comprises 15 residues. This CDR3 reads CASSASGSPDNEQFF. CDR3 sequence (DNA): TGTGCCAGTAGTGCTAGCGGGAGTCCGGACAATGAGCAGTTCTTC.

The chain couples TRBV6-1 to TRBJ2-3; 8 bases are shared with TRBD2. The CDR3 loop spans 15 amino acids. In germline, CDR1 is MNHNS, CDR2 SASEGT. V lost 6 bases to trimming and J lost 1 base; unmatched junction nucleotides: 6. The CDR3 loop is CASRRLAGGTDTQYF. CDR3 coding DNA: TGTGCCAGCAGAAGGCTAGCGGGTGGCACAGATACGCAGTATTTT.

This clone occurred once. The chain recombines TRBV5-1 with TRBJ1-3; D gene ambiguous. The length of the CDR3 is 16 residues. The V gene's germline CDR1 is SGHRS and CDR2 YFSETQ. V shed 0 bases and J shed 0 bases, with 10 bases lying between them. CDR3 sequence reads: CASSLESVNSGNTIYF. In nucleotides, the CDR3 is TGCGCCAGCAGCTTGGAGTCAGTTAACTCTGGAAACACCATATATTTT.

The chain's CDR3 is CSVAGTGEWSREEKLFF. As DNA, the CDR3 is TGCAGCGTTGCGGGGACAGGGGAGTGGAGTCGAGAAGAAAAACTGTTTTTT. This rearrangement joins TRBV29-1 to TRBJ1-4; TRBD1 aligns across 10 bases. Germline CDR1 and CDR2: SQVTM and ANQGSEA. V lost 4 bases, J lost 8 bases, and 16 bases stayed unmatched. The CDR3 covers 17 residues.

V usage is TRBV11-2 and J usage is TRBJ2-1, with 7 bases matching TRBD1. Germline CDR1 is SGHAT and CDR2 is FQNNGV. The CDR3 spans 15 residues. V dropped 5 bases and J dropped 3; count of bases not matched to a gene: 7. The CDR3 sequence is CASSDTRQGYNEQFF. As DNA, the CDR3 is TGTGCCAGCAGCGATACCCGACAGGGCTACAATGAGCAGTTCTTC.

This clone was seen a single time. The chain is built from TRBV6-4 and TRBJ1-1; D call uncertain. Trimming left V 6 bases short and J 5 bases short, with 13 bases between. The CDR3 consists of 13 residues. Germline lookup yields CDR1 MRHNA and CDR2 SNTAGT. CDR3 in amino acids: CASSATWSTEAFF. CDR3 coding DNA: TGTGCCAGCAGCGCCACGTGGAGTACTGAAGCTTTCTTT.

The rearrangement uses TRBV7-6 and TRBJ1-5; 8 bases agree with TRBD1. The CDR3 is made up of 14 amino acids. Germline V gene data show CDR1 as SGHVS and CDR2 as FNYEAQ. Trimming at V came to 5 bases and at J to 7 bases, leaving 7 bases not matched to a gene. The CDR3 coding sequence is TGTGCCAGCAGCCCGGACAGGGCGGTACAGCCCCAGCATTTT. The encoded protein is CASSPDRAVQPQHF. Using reference TRBV7-6 and TRBJ1-5 for the parts outside the CDR3, the full variable domain is GAGVSQSPRYKVTKRGQDVALRCDPISGHVSLYWYRQALGQGPEFLTYFNYEAQQDKSGLPNDRFSAERPEGSISTLTIQRTEQRDSAMYRCASSPDRAVQPQHFGDGTRLSIL.

V is TRBV5-1 and J is TRBJ1-1; D is unclear. This CDR3 spans 15 amino acids. Trimming left V 4 bases short and J 1 base short, with 14 bases between. From germline, CDR1 is SGHRS and CDR2 YFSETQ. This CDR3 is CASSHSGFENTEAFF. CDR3 DNA: TGCGCCAGCAGCCACAGTGGGTTTGAGAACACTGAAGCTTTCTTT.

This chain uses TRBV11-2 with TRBJ2-7; 10 bases map to TRBD2. This CDR3 has 14 amino acids. V shed 5 bases, J shed 3 bases, and the junction held 4 bases outside the gene matches. Germline assignment: CDR1 SGHAT and CDR2 FQNNGV. The CDR3 region has the DNA TGTGCCAGCAGCCCACTAGCGGGATTCTACGAGCAGTACTTC. This encodes CASSPLAGFYEQYF.